The clone carrying this T cell receptor (beta chain) was detected a few times. This specimen comes from a study of regulatory T cells in long-lasting Graves disease. With iRepertoire HTBI primers and Arm-PCR of CDR3 regions, TCR beta libraries were built. Each CDR3 protein is one row after TCRdb ran MiXCR on the multiplex PCR reads. The sample holds roughly 520,000 distinct CDR3 sequences; approximately 12% are singletons and the top ten take about 8.3%. Time point of the sample: newly diagnosed GD, antithyroid drugs for less than 3 months. Researchers made the TCR library from RNA that was extracted from PBMCs. V lost 1 base and J lost 0; bases outside the gene matches: 2. This CDR3 is 16 amino acids long. The V gene's germline CDR1 is DFQATT and CDR2 SNEGSKA (reference sequence). The data also belong to a second study, concerning T cells in Graves' hyperthyroidism and ophthalmopathy.

This TCR was recovered from a woman in her 30s with Graves disease. Sequencing was performed on peripheral blood mononuclear cells (PBMCs), taken at new diagnosis, from a patient treated with antithyroid drugs. The chain combines TRBV20-1 with TRBJ2-3; TRBD2 matches at 12 bases. The CDR3 DNA reads as TGCAGTGCTAGAGGACTAGCGGGAGTCAGCACAGATACGCAGTATTTT. It translates to CSARGLAGVSTDTQYF.